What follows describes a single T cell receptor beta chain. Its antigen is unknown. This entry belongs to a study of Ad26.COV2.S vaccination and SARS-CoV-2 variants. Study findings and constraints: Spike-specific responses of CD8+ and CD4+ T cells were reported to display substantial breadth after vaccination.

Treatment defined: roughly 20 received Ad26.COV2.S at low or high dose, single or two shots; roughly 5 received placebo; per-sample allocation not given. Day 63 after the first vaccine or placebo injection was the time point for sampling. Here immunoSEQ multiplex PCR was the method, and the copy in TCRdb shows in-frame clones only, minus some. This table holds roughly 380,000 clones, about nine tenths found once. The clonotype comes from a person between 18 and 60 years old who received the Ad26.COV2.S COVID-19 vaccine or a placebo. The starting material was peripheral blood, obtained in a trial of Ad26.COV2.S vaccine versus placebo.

The chain's CDR3 is CATSREPTGLAESYTF. For the CDR3, the DNA is TGTGCCACCAGCAGAGAACCTACAGGTTTAGCTGAAAGCTACACCTTC. This chain connects TRBV15 to TRBJ1-2, with D tentatively TRBD1 (5 bases). The V gene lost 0 bases and the J gene lost 9 bases, with 20 bases spanning the gap. This CDR3 has 16 residues. From germline, CDR1 is LNHNV and CDR2 YYDKDF (reference sequence).